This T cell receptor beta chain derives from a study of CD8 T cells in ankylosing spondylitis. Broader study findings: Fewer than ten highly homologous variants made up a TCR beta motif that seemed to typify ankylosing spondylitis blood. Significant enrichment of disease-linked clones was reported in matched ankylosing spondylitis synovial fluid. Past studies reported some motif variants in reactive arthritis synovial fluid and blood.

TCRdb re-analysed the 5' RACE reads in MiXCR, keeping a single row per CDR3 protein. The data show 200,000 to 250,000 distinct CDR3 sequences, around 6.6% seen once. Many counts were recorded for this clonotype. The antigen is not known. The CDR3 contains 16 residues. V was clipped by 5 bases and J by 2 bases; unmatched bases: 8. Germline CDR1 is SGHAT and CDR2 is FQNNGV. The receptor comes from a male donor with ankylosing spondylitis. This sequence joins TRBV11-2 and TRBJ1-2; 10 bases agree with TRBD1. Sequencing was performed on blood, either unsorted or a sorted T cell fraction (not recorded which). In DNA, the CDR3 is TGTGCCAGCAGCCCTCCGGGACAGGGGACAAACTATGGCTACACCTTC. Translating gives CASSPPGQGTNYGYTF.